The 26 T cell receptor beta chains given below trace back to one sample, sequenced in a study of metastatic and nonmetastatic thyroid tumors (dated by TCRdb to 2020 to 2022). Library method: PCR. Sequencing relied on an Illumina HiSeq 4000. TCRdb took the public reads, trimmed them with fastp at Q25, ran MiXCR for clone calling and kept in-frame beta chains. This sample lists some 8,400 clones; 44% were detected once. The ten largest clonotypes hold 25% to 35% of the sample. Before undergoing thyroid surgery, none of the patients had been given any kind of treatment. Material for sequencing was tumor tissue. These receptors were obtained from a male donor with papillary thyroid cancer or a benign thyroid nodule (not recorded which). Some clones in this sample may be carry-over from other donors' samples.

As for this clone: The conserved phenylalanine or tryptophan is not found at the CDR3 terminus, so this likely reflects a read error. The rearrangement links TRBV6-1 to TRBJ1-2; TRBD1 is a possible D gene (5 bases). V was clipped by 6 bases and J by 4 bases, with 15 bases between them. Per germline, CDR1 MNHNS and CDR2 SASEGT. The CDR3 length is 14 residues. CDR3 in amino acids: CASRQWGEGYGYTL. CDR3 sequence (DNA): TGTGCCAGCAGACAATGGGGGGAGGGCTATGGCTACACCTTG.

A note on this clone: One end of the junction fails to match germline, which may point to a read error. V is TRBV6-1 and J is TRBJ2-5; 7 nucleotides align to TRBD2. The germline V gene encodes CDR1 MNHNS and CDR2 SASEGT. The CDR3 runs to 15 residues. CDR3 DNA: TGTGCCAGCAGTGACCTTGCGGGGGAGCAGGAGACCCATTACTTC. Amino acids: CASSDLAGEQETHYF.

By share of the sample, this clone is medium-sized. The genes are TRBV4-1 and TRBJ2-1, with D tentatively TRBD2 (5 bases). This CDR3 region has 12 residues. From germline, CDR1 is MGHRA and CDR2 YSYEKL. The V end was cut by 10 bases, the J end by 9 bases, with 16 bases between. CDR3 bases: TGCGCCAACTTGAGGCCACGGGGTGAGCAGTTCTTC. Encoded protein: CANLRPRGEQFF.

This clone was found many times. CDR3 loop: CASSLVGPPFSGANVLTF. CDR3 nucleotides: TGTGCCAGCAGTCTCGTTGGACCCCCTTTCTCTGGGGCCAACGTCCTGACTTTC. J is TRBJ2-6 and V is TRBV7-3, with D unresolved. The CDR3 is 18 residues long. Looked up from germline, CDR1 is SGHTA and CDR2 is FQGTGA. V was clipped by 6 bases and J by 0 bases, with 18 bases between them.

The chain is built from TRBV3-1 and TRBJ2-1; 9 nucleotides line up with TRBD1. Germline V CDR1 and CDR2: LGHDT, YNNKEL (reference sequence). The CDR3 length is 13 residues. The junction had 7 bases not matched to a gene; V was cut back by 1 base and J by 15 bases. CDR3 bases: TGTGCCAGCAGCCAAGGGGACAGGGATTCCCGGTTCTTC. Encoded protein: CASSQGDRDSRFF.

As for this clone: The junction departs from germline at one end; a sequencing error may be responsible. J is TRBJ1-1 and V is TRBV18, with TRBD1 identical over 8 bases. The V gene's germline CDR1 is KGHSH and CDR2 LQKENI. This CDR3 is 13 amino acids long. Here the CDR3 DNA reads TGTGCCAGCTCTACGGGACAGGAGGGTCTGGTGGGTTTC. This codes for CASSTGQEGLVGF.

This clone is labeled as medium-sized. This chain joins TRBV24-1 and TRBJ2-6; possible D gene TRBD1, 6 bases. From germline, CDR1 is KGHDR and CDR2 SFDVKD. The CDR3 is 17 amino acids. Trimming took 5 bases from V and 0 from J, leaving 13 bases between them. The DNA for the CDR3 is TGTGCCACCAGTGGGGGGACACCCCACTCTGGGGCCAACGTCCTGACTTTC. This encodes CATSGGTPHSGANVLTF.

This clone was counted ten times or more. The chain couples TRBV5-4 to TRBJ2-7; D ambiguous. Germline-derived CDR1 and CDR2 are SGHNT and YYREEE (reference sequence). Trimming stripped 0 bases from V and 7 bases from J, with 11 bases between. The CDR3 covers 13 residues. CDR3 bases: TGTGCCAGCAGCTTGGGAGGCGGACGGGAGCAGTACTTC. It yields the protein CASSLGGGREQYF.

The gene calls are TRBV5-1 and TRBJ2-1; maybe TRBD1 (5 bases). CDR1 and CDR2 (germline): SGHRS, YFSETQ. This CDR3 is 15 amino acids long. Trimming removed 0 bases from V and 2 bases from J, with 9 bases in between. As DNA, the CDR3 is TGCGCCAGCAGCTTGGGTTCAGGGCCCTACAATGAGCAGTTCTTC. Translation: CASSLGSGPYNEQFF.

This clone was counted only a few times. At one of its ends the junction is not consistent with the germline gene, which may arise from a read error. The V call is TRBV9, the J call TRBJ1-3; possible D gene TRBD1, 5 bases. Germline CDR1 is SGDLS and CDR2 is YYNGEE. The CDR3 extends over 17 amino acids. The CDR3: CASSVAGRRTSVNTIYF. The DNA of the CDR3 is TGTGCCAGCAGCGTAGCGGGACGACGAACCTCTGTAAACACCATATATTTT.

This clone was found once. This may be a read error: a much more frequent sequence differs by one nucleotide. Likely a read error: the CDR3 ends without its conserved phenylalanine or tryptophan. The DNA is left out, because the CDR3 cannot be placed on it with certainty; the CDR3 is given as TCRdb lists it. The rearrangement joins TRBV20-1 to TRBJ2-7. CDR1 and CDR2 (germline): DFQATT, SNEGSKA (reference sequence). The CDR3 length equals 11 residues, ends included. The CDR3 loop reads CSADLCDDVYL.

This rearrangement joins TRBV28 to TRBJ2-1; 7 bases fit TRBD2. Per germline, CDR1 MDHEN and CDR2 SYDVKM. The CDR3 is 15 residues long. V was clipped by 5 bases and J by 4 bases; unmatched bases: 8. CDR3 region: CASSPLSGKYNEQFF. In DNA form, the CDR3 reads TGTGCCAGCAGTCCCCTAAGCGGGAAATACAATGAGCAGTTCTTC.

The chain has TRBV28 and TRBJ2-1; TRBD2 matches 9 bases. CDR1 and CDR2 (germline): MDHEN, SYDVKM. The CDR3 has 14 amino acids. Trimming cost V 6 bases and J 0 bases; bases outside gene matches: 0. The CDR3 sequence: CASRLAGSYNEQFF. CDR3 bases: TGTGCCAGCAGACTAGCGGGCTCCTACAATGAGCAGTTCTTC.

The chain's CDR3 is CASSLGGYGYTF. The CDR3 coding sequence is TGCGCCAGCAGCCTAGGGGGCTATGGCTACACCTTC. This chain links TRBV4-3 with TRBJ1-2; D might be TRBD1 (6 bases). CDR3 length: 12 amino acids. CDR1 is LGHNA, CDR2 YSLEER, per germline. The V end lost 4 bases, the J end lost 4 bases, and 7 bases lay between the germline ends.

The chain is built from TRBV9 and TRBJ2-7; D ambiguous. Trimming left V 4 bases short and J 6 bases short, with 11 bases between. The germline V gene has CDR1 SGDLS and CDR2 YYNGEE. CDR3 length: 12 residues. In nucleotides, the CDR3 is TGTGCCAGCAGCTCCTCCACTTCCGAGCAGTACTTC. Its protein is CASSSSTSEQYF.

This chain connects TRBV24-1 to TRBJ1-2; D ambiguous. CDR1 and CDR2 (germline): KGHDR, SFDVKD. Deletions cut 1 base from V and 4 bases from J, with 9 bases between. This CDR3 has 14 residues. The CDR3 protein is CATSDFPRSYGYTF. CDR3 nucleotide sequence: TGTGCCACCAGTGATTTCCCCCGGAGCTATGGCTACACCTTC.

This clone has a handful of counts. The genes are TRBV6-6 and TRBJ1-5; weak D call: TRBD1 (5 bases). The CDR3 consists of 15 residues. Trimming cost V 0 bases and J 0 bases, with 6 bases left between them. Germline CDR1 and CDR2: MNHNY and SVGAGI (reference sequence). CDR3 DNA: TGTGCCAGCAGTTACTCGGGGGGTAGCAATCAGCCCCAGCATTTT. The encoded protein is CASSYSGGSNQPQHF.

The rearrangement uses TRBV20-1 and TRBJ2-1; 9 bases are a match to TRBD2. The CDR3 is 14 amino acids. V shed 5 bases and J 5 bases; nucleotides not matched to a gene: 7. CDR1 DFQATT and CDR2 SNEGSKA come from the germline V gene (reference sequence). The CDR3 DNA reads as TGCAGTGCTCTCCCGGGACTAGCTAACAATGAGCAGTTCTTC. It codes for CSALPGLANNEQFF.

Ten or more counts support this clone. A much larger clone differs from this one at a single base, so this may be a read error. This same CDR3 is encoded by further DNA sequences in the sample. V and J are TRBV24-1 and TRBJ2-3; TRBD2 aligns across 10 bases. Germline V gene sequence: CDR1 KGHDR, CDR2 SFDVKD. This CDR3 has 14 amino acids. The ends lost 8 bases at V and 6 bases at J; junction bases unmatched: 7. Here the CDR3 reads CATNLAGAGDTQYF. DNA for the CDR3: TGTGCCACCAACCTAGCGGGAGCGGGGGATACGCAGTATTTT.

The gene calls are TRBV28 and TRBJ2-7; TRBD2 might be the D (6 bases). Trimming cost V 8 bases and J 4 bases, with 9 bases left between them. Germline CDR1 is MDHEN and CDR2 is SYDVKM. The CDR3 is 11 amino acids. CDR3 in DNA: TGTGCCAGCTGCGGGATGTACGAGCAGTACTTC. Translation gives CASCGMYEQYF. Complete variable domain (other parts from reference TRBV28 and TRBJ2-7): DVKVTQSSRYLVKRTGEKVFLECVQDMDHENMFWYRQDPGLGLRLIYFSYDVKMKEKGDIPEGYSVSREKKERFSLILESASTNQTSMYLCASCGMYEQYFGPGTRLTVT.

Of note for this clone: Its ends do not fully match the called genes, so a read error is possible. V is TRBV11-2 and J is TRBJ2-2, with TRBD1 identical over 9 bases. The CDR3 totals 16 residues. Germline V gene lookup returns CDR1 SGHAT and CDR2 FQNNGV. As DNA, the CDR3 is TGTGCCAGCAGCTTAGATACAGGGGGCGCGTTCGGGGAGCCGTTTTTT. It translates to CASSLDTGGAFGEPFF.

CDR3 protein: CASSLEGLNEQFF. The DNA of the CDR3 is TGTGCCAGCAGCTTGGAGGGTCTCAATGAGCAGTTCTTC. The chain recombines TRBV7-3 with TRBJ2-1, with D tentatively TRBD2 (6 bases). The germline V gene has CDR1 SGHTA and CDR2 FQGTGA. The V end lost 3 bases, the J end lost 6 bases, and 9 bases lay between the germline ends. The CDR3 covers 13 residues.

This chain connects TRBV11-2 to TRBJ2-1; 10 bases align to TRBD2. Unmatched junction bases numbered 5, after V lost 5 bases and J lost 1 base. The germline CDR1 and CDR2 sequences are SGHAT and FQNNGV. The CDR3 is 16 residues long. The chain's CDR3 is CASSPQTSGSYNEQFF. DNA for the CDR3: TGTGCCAGCAGCCCCCAGACTAGCGGGTCCTACAATGAGCAGTTCTTC.

This clone was recorded many times. A much larger clone is a single base away; this may be a read error. J is TRBJ2-2 and V is TRBV7-3; TRBD1 agrees at 7 bases. The CDR3 runs to 14 residues. With V trimmed by 5 bases and J by 5 bases, 5 bases remained unmatched. CDR1 is SGHTA and CDR2 is FQGTGA in the germline V gene. CDR3 residues: CASSRQGNTGELFF. In DNA form, the CDR3 reads TGTGCCAGCAGCCGACAGGGTAATACCGGGGAGCTGTTTTTT.

Judged by abundance, this clone is medium-sized. The V call is TRBV4-1, the J call TRBJ1-3, with D hard to call. V was shortened by 4 bases and J by 0 bases, with 10 bases between the two germline ends. CDR1 MGHRA and CDR2 YSYEKL come from the germline V gene. The CDR3 spans 15 residues. CDR3 DNA sequence: TGCGCCAGCAGCCCAGACTCAAGCTCTGGAAACACCATATATTTT. It codes for CASSPDSSSGNTIYF.

V and J are TRBV4-2 and TRBJ1-5; 9 bases match TRBD1. Losses at the gene ends were 1 base for V and 7 bases for J; bases not matched to a gene: 5. The CDR3 totals 15 residues. Germline CDR1 is LGHNA and CDR2 is YNFKEQ. This CDR3 reads CASSQGRTGVQPQHF. In nucleotides, the CDR3 is TGTGCCAGCAGCCAAGGCCGGACAGGGGTGCAGCCCCAGCATTTT.